A selection of T cell receptor beta chains follows, all from one sample in a study of cytomegalovirus exposure and HLA in healthy donors. Data came from immunoSEQ multiplex PCR; TCRdb stores just in-frame clones and leaves some out. The data contain under 150,000 clones, 82% of them singletons. Specimen: PBMCs. These receptors came from a woman under 30 in good health and CMV-seronegative. Each CDR3 is given with its conserved first and last residue.

>TRBJ2-5|TRBV10-3|14
CAISESAGKETQYF
>TRBJ1-2|TRBV4-1|13
CASSQEESYGYTF
>TRBJ1-5|TRBV6-5|15
CASSGDRGGNQPQHF
>TRBJ1-2|TRBV6-4|14
CASSPDSASSGYTF
>TRBJ1-4|TRBV27|15
CASSLNRATNEKLFF
>TRBJ1-5|TRBV6-1|14
CASTRGGSNQPQHF
>TRBJ1-1|TRBV7-2|14
CASSLVEGGTEAFF
>TRBJ2-1|TRBV19|14
CASTPLGRDNEQFF
>TRBJ1-2|TRBV15|16
CATSRGGGQGFYGYTF
>TRBJ2-1|TRBV5-1|15
CASSLVAGSDNEQFF
>TRBJ1-4|TRBV7-2|15
CASSLGPATNEKLFF
>TRBJ1-5|TRBV6-6|14
CASSYRGSNQPQHF
>TRBJ2-4|TRBV7-9|14
CASSLDPGGNIQYF
>TRBJ2-2|TRBV4-3|16
CASSQEPGGRAGELFF
>TRBJ1-2|TRBV11-3|13
CASSFGGSYGYTF
>TRBJ2-2|TRBV18|17
CASSPPRRGANTGELFF
>TRBJ1-1|TRBV18|15
CASSPLQGRWTEAFF
>TRBJ1-5|TRBV30|12
CALRDRDQPQHF
>TRBJ1-5|TRBV19|16
CASSIGGVTGVEPQHF
>TRBJ2-7|TRBV6-5|14
CASSYSLYSYEQYF
>TRBJ1-2|TRBV19|12
CATTASNYGYTF
>TRBJ2-4|TRBV15|16
CATSRGGQGAKNIQYF
>TRBJ1-2|TRBV7-2|16
CASSLRRGGLDYGYTF
>TRBJ2-7|TRBV7-2|14
CASSTGTPVYEQYF
>TRBJ1-1|TRBV4-2|15
CASSLDVDIFTEAFF
>TRBJ2-3|TRBV4-1|17
CASSPLSGTGYTDTQYF
>TRBJ2-5|TRBV7-7|16
CASSLLAGEYQETQYF
>TRBJ1-4|TRBV7-9|15
CASSFGGTGEEKLFF
>TRBJ1-3|TRBV19|15
CASSSTGDFGNTIYF
>TRBJ2-1|TRBV27|15
CASSPTSGHYNEQFF
>TRBJ2-4|TRBV29-1|11
CSVVARGIQYF
>TRBJ2-1|TRBV10-3|14
CAIRWAGVRDEQFF
>TRBJ2-5|TRBV6-6|13
CASSYGHQETQYF
>TRBJ2-1|TRBV28|16
CASSWMKASGKDEQFF
>TRBJ1-2|TRBV7-2|13
CASSVGQNYGYTF
>TRBJ1-1|TRBV9|14
CASSVVEAHTEAFF
>TRBJ2-1|TRBV5-1|17
CASRPNLPTSGSNEQFF
>TRBJ1-1|TRBV27|14
CASSLVAAVTEAFF
>TRBJ1-4|TRBV12-2|17
CASRLALETSTNEKLFF
>TRBJ1-2|TRBV5-4|16
CASSLGGTGPAYGYTF
>TRBJ1-1|TRBV6-1|15
CASSEPGQGGTEAFF
>TRBJ2-1|TRBV15|12
CATSRRDNEQFF
>TRBJ1-5|TRBV19|14
CASSIVWANQPQHF
>TRBJ2-2|TRBV19|16
CASSIGGTANTGELFF
>TRBJ2-3|TRBV6-5|14
CASSPHFSTDTQYF
>TRBJ1-5|TRBV5-6|15
CASSPRTGGSQPHHF
>TRBJ1-1|TRBV19|14
CASSPTGVHLEAFF
>TRBJ1-1|TRBV4-3|15
CASSQDQERTFEAFF
>TRBJ2-7|TRBV2|16
CASSEQLAGGSYEQYF
>TRBJ2-7|TRBV7-2|14
CASSLGTGRYEQYF
>TRBJ2-3|TRBV27|15
CASLRQPDSTDTQYF
>TRBJ2-3|TRBV9|16
CASSVGTAGGRDTQYF